This entry features one T cell receptor beta chain sequence. Its antigen is not identified. The data are from a study of T cell repertoires in cytomegalovirus infection. About the study: HLA-B-restricted CMV epitopes that are well studied were used alongside recently identified HLA-C-restricted ones. General study points: Adding up the frequency of public TCR beta families identified people who carried CMV plus the relevant HLA.

Each CDR3 protein gets one entry after TCRdb re-called the reads with MiXCR. The sample holds approximately 1,000,000 distinct CDR3 sequences, roughly 31% seen once. The CDR3 is made up of 16 amino acids. The germline gives CDR1 SEHNR, CDR2 FQNEAQ (reference sequence). Trimming removed 1 base at V and 4 bases at J, with 16 bases between. The source of this sequence is a human donor in good health (CMV status not recorded). Some clones in this sample may be carry-over from other donors' samples. This chain joins TRBV7-9 and TRBJ1-1; possible D gene TRBD1, 5 bases. This sample comprised cultured CD8+ T cells from PBMCs, obtained from culture after CMV antigen stimulation. The DNA for the CDR3 is TGTGCCAGCAGCTTAGTTGGCAGGGATAGGAGCACTGAAGCTTTCTTT. Protein sequence: CASSLVGRDRSTEAFF.